This TCR beta chain appears in the sequencing data of a study of T cell changes during pregnancy in multiple sclerosis. TCRdb's table, derived via immunoSEQ multiplex PCR, lists solely in-frame clones and lacks some. The data show over 50,000 clones, around nine tenths seen once. The sample holds one count of this clone. Trimming removed 5 bases from V and 7 bases from J, with 11 bases in between. Germline V gene data show CDR1 as KGHSH and CDR2 as LQKENI. The CDR3 covers 13 residues. The origin of this receptor is a human donor whose cells served as feeder cells for cultures in a pregnancy study. The V gene is TRBV18, the J gene TRBJ2-2; D gene ambiguous. The sequencing input was peripheral blood from another person, used as feeder cells. This chain's CDR3 is CASSVANGGELFF. CDR3 nucleotides: TGTGCCAGCTCAGTTGCGAACGGCGGGGAGCTGTTTTTT. Together with reference TRBV18 and TRBJ2-2, the CDR3 gives the full variable domain: NAGVMQNPRHLVRRRGQEARLRCSPMKGHSHVYWYRQLPEEGLKFMVYLQKENIIDESGMPKERFSAEFPKEGPSILRIQQVVRGDSAAYFCASSVANGGELFFGEGSRLTVL.